In its sample, the clone carrying this TCR beta chain was seen a few times. Its specificity is unknown. TCRdb fed the 5' RACE reads into MiXCR, producing one record per CDR3 protein. Among a few hundred thousand distinct CDR3 sequences listed, more than 20% were seen once. The sample comes from a study of CD8 T cells in ankylosing spondylitis. Germline lookup yields CDR1 SNHLY and CDR2 FYNNEI. The V end lost 11 bases, the J end lost 1 base, and 4 bases lay between the germline ends. The CDR3 covers 10 residues. Study results and limitations: The study identified a TCR beta motif of under ten highly homologous variants that appeared characteristic of ankylosing spondylitis blood. Disease-associated clones were reportedly significantly overrepresented in matched ankylosing spondylitis synovial fluid.

The sequenced sample consisted of blood, either unsorted or a sorted T cell fraction (not recorded which). The chain couples TRBV2 to TRBJ2-3; D unclear. This receptor was taken from a male donor with ankylosing spondylitis or in good health (not recorded which). The CDR3 spells CAAGTDTQYF. Here the CDR3 DNA reads TGTGCCGCTGGCACAGATACGCAGTATTTT. Full variable domain (outside the CDR3, taken from reference TRBV2 and TRBJ2-3): EPEVTQTPSHQVTQMGQEVILRCVPISNHLYFYWYRQILGQKVEFLVSFYNNEISEKSEIFDDQFSVERPDGSNFTLKIRSTKLEDSAMYFCAAGTDTQYFGPGTRLTVL.